These T cell receptor beta chains were read from a single sample in a study of breast tumors, draining lymph nodes, adjacent tissues. From the multiplex PCR reads, TCRdb called clonotypes with MiXCR, one entry per CDR3 protein. The sample holds fewer than 85,000 distinct CDR3 sequences; about 21% are singletons and the top ten take about 2.4%. The sequenced material came from axillary lymph node tissue. These TCRs come from a female donor with breast cancer. Some clones in this sample may be carry-over from other donors' samples. The CDR3 runs from the conserved cysteine through the conserved F or W. The D gene is left open where the match is weak. Clone size is stated in some rows and not others, as once, few, many or a class when expanded.

v_call	d_call	j_call	clone_size	cdr3_nt	cdr3_aa
TRBV11-1	NA	TRBJ2-2	many	TGTGCCAGCAGCTACCTCACCGGGGAGCTGTTTTTT	CASSYLTGELFF
TRBV5-1	NA	TRBJ2-1	many	TGCGCCAGCAGCTTGACTGGGAATTTAGGCAATGAGCAGTTCTTC	CASSLTGNLGNEQFF
TRBV5-1	TRBD2	TRBJ2-5	many	TGCGCCAGCAGCTTCCGACTAGCGGGAGAAAGAGAGACCCAGTACTTC	CASSFRLAGERETQYF
TRBV4-3	TRBD2	TRBJ2-1	many	TGCGCCAGCAGCCGAGGACTAGCGGGATACAATGAGCAGTTCTTC	CASSRGLAGYNEQFF
TRBV20-1	TRBD2	TRBJ2-1	many	TGCAGTGCTAGAGATCAATGGGGAACTGGCGGGAGGGCCTTAAATGAGCAGTTCTTC	CSARDQWGTGGRALNEQFF
TRBV28	NA	TRBJ2-1	few	TGTGCCAGCTTTTCGGAGGGGGCGCACAATGAGCAGTTCTTC	CASFSEGAHNEQFF
TRBV30	NA	TRBJ1-3	NA	TGTCCCTGGTCCTTTGGGAGTACCTCTGGAAACACCATATATTTT	CPWSFGSTSGNTIYF
TRBV9	TRBD2	TRBJ2-1	many	TGTGCCAGCAGCGTAGGAGGGACTAGCGGAAGGAGCTCCTACAATGAGCAGTTCTTC	CASSVGGTSGRSSYNEQFF
TRBV29-1	NA	TRBJ2-7	many	TGCAGCGTTCGGACTCTTTACTACGAGCAGTACTTC	CSVRTLYYEQYF
TRBV5-1	TRBD1	TRBJ2-7	many	TGCGCCAGCAGCTCTGGGACAGGGGGGTACGAGCAGTACTTC	CASSSGTGGYEQYF
TRBV6-5	TRBD2	TRBJ2-1	NA	TGTGCCAGCAGTTATGATCGGGAGGGCTCCTATAATGAGCAGTCCTTC	CASSYDREGSYNEQSF
TRBV19	NA	TRBJ2-2	many	TGTGCCAGTAGTATAGGGGGGAAGGCCGGGGAGCTGTTTTTT	CASSIGGKAGELFF
TRBV7-9	TRBD1	TRBJ2-7	many	TGTGCCAGCAGCTCAACAGGGGGGAAAGCCGGCGTATCGGGCGAGCAGTACTTC	CASSSTGGKAGVSGEQYF
TRBV11-3	TRBD2	TRBJ2-3	many	TGTGCCAGCACCCAGGGGACTAGCGGGAGTGCCACAGATACGCAGTATTTT	CASTQGTSGSATDTQYF
TRBV6-5	TRBD1	TRBJ1-1	NA	TGTGCCAGCAGTTACTCAGGGACAGCGAACACTGAAGCTTTCTTT	CASSYSGTANTEAFF
TRBV7-2	NA	TRBJ2-2	many	TGTGCCAGCAGCCCGACTTACCGCACCGGGGAGCTGTTTTTT	CASSPTYRTGELFF
TRBV7-2	NA	TRBJ2-7	many	TGTGCCAGCAGCTTAGTATACCCAACCTACGAGCAGTACTTC	CASSLVYPTYEQYF
TRBV20-1	NA	TRBJ2-4	many	TGCAGTGCTAGAAAGGCCCCTTCTAACATTCAGTACTTC	CSARKAPSNIQYF
TRBV11-3	TRBD2	TRBJ2-1	many	TGTGCCAGCAGCGTGGTAGCGGGAAGCTACAATGAGCAGTTCTTC	CASSVVAGSYNEQFF
TRBV7-2	NA	TRBJ1-2	many	TGTGCCAGCAGCCTTGGGGGGTCGTACAGCCGCCACTTC	CASSLGGSYSRHF
TRBV6-5	TRBD2	TRBJ2-4	few	TGTGCCAGCAGTTACTCCGGACTAGCGGGGGCCAAAAACATTCAGTACTTC	CASSYSGLAGAKNIQYF
TRBV27	NA	TRBJ2-7	many	TGTGCCACCTCTCCGCGGGACCTCTCCTACGAGCAGTACTTC	CATSPRDLSYEQYF
TRBV27	NA	TRBJ2-7	many	TGTGCCAGCAGTTTCGGCAGGGGCGACTACGAGCAGTACTTC	CASSFGRGDYEQYF
TRBV7-9	NA	TRBJ1-6	many	TGTGCCAGCAGCTTCGGGGGCGCCATTAATTCACCCCTCCACTTT	CASSFGGAINSPLHF
TRBV13	TRBD2	TRBJ2-1	many	TGTGCCAGCAGCCTCGAGGGACTAGCGGGACCTCAATCCAGCAATGAGCAGTTCTTC	CASSLEGLAGPQSSNEQFF
TRBV6-2/TRBV6-3	NA	TRBJ2-5	NA	TGTGCCAGCAGCCAACAGAGGCCGCCCCAAGAGACCCAGTACTTC	CASSQQRPPQETQYF
TRBV30	NA	TRBJ2-7	many	TGTGCCTGGAGTGTTCAGACATCGAAGCAGTACTTC	CAWSVQTSKQYF
TRBV2	NA	TRBJ1-4	many	TGTGCCAGCAGTGCAGGGGAGTCCGAAAAACTGTTTTTT	CASSAGESEKLFF
TRBV7-6	NA	TRBJ1-5	once	TGTGCCAGCAGCCCCAGACTCTACGACAATCAGCCCCAGCATTTT	CASSPRLYDNQPQHF
TRBV19	NA	TRBJ2-4	NA	TGTGCCGGTAGTATAGCAGGGACCAAAAACATTCAGTACTTC	CAGSIAGTKNIQYF
TRBV30	TRBD1	TRBJ2-7	many	TGTGCCCACCGGGACAGGGGCACCTACGAGCAGTACTTC	CAHRDRGTYEQYF
TRBV4-1	NA	TRBJ1-5	many	TGCGCCAGCAGCCAAGATAGGGGACCGCAGCCCCAGCATTTT	CASSQDRGPQPQHF
TRBV6-5	TRBD1	TRBJ1-6	many	TGTGCCAGCAGTCCAGACAGGGTCGGTATTTCACCCCTCCACTTT	CASSPDRVGISPLHF
TRBV12-3/TRBV12-4	NA	TRBJ2-3	many	TGTGCCACCATGCGGTGGCGGGACCGCACAGATACGCAGTATTTT	CATMRWRDRTDTQYF
TRBV4-1	NA	TRBJ2-7	many	TGCGCCAGCAGCCTCTATGGAGCCGGGGTCGTATACGAGCAGTACTTC	CASSLYGAGVVYEQYF
TRBV5-4	NA	TRBJ2-7	many	TGTGCCAGCAGCCCCGGACACCTGAGCTCCTACGAGCAGTACTTC	CASSPGHLSSYEQYF
TRBV11-3	TRBD2	TRBJ2-1	NA	TGTGCCAGCAGCTTAGACGGGAGGGCCCCGCTCTTC	CASSLDGRAPLF
TRBV9	NA	TRBJ2-5	many	TGTGCCAGCAGCGTCGGAGCTGTGGGGGAGACCCAGTACTTC	CASSVGAVGETQYF
TRBV15	TRBD1	TRBJ1-5	many	TGTGCCACCAGCAGAGTACGGAGACAGGGTTATAGCAATCAGCCCCAGCATTTT	CATSRVRRQGYSNQPQHF
TRBV14	NA	TRBJ1-5	many	TGTGCCAGCAGCCGAGGAAATCAGCCCCAGCATTTT	CASSRGNQPQHF
TRBV4-1	TRBD2	TRBJ2-7	many	TGCGCCAGCAGCCCCCAGGAGCGGGGGGCCTACGAGCAGTACTTC	CASSPQERGAYEQYF
TRBV28	TRBD1	TRBJ1-5	NA	TGTGCCAGCAGTCTCACAGGGGGCAAGAACCAGCCCCAGCATTTT	CASSLTGGKNQPQHF
TRBV5-6	TRBD1	TRBJ1-5	many	TGTGCCAGCAGCTTGGTATCGGGACAGGGGAGGAATCAGCCCCAGCATTTT	CASSLVSGQGRNQPQHF
TRBV28	TRBD2	TRBJ2-5	many	TGTGCCAGCAGGAGCGGGAGGGAGACCCAGTACTTC	CASRSGRETQYF
TRBV7-3	TRBD2	TRBJ2-1	many	TGTGCCAGCAGCAAAACTAGCGGGAGTTATCATGAGCAGTTCTTC	CASSKTSGSYHEQFF
TRBV6-5	NA	TRBJ1-4	many	TGTGCCAGCAGTGCCGGCAGGGCTGAAAAACTGTTTTTT	CASSAGRAEKLFF
TRBV2	NA	TRBJ2-1	many	TGTGCCAGCAGAACGAGCTCCTACAATGAGCAGTTCTTC	CASRTSSYNEQFF
TRBV11-2	NA	TRBJ2-7	many	TGTGCCAGCAGCTTAGAAGTGGGGGGCGAGTACTTC	CASSLEVGGEYF
TRBV19	TRBD1	TRBJ1-4	few	TGTGCCAGTAGTATCGGACAGGGGAATACTAATGAAAAACTGTTTTTT	CASSIGQGNTNEKLFF
TRBV20-1	NA	TRBJ1-2	many	TGCAGTGCTAGACGGCAGGAGAGCTATGGCTACACCTTC	CSARRQESYGYTF
TRBV20-1	TRBD2	TRBJ2-7	NA	TGCAGTGCTAGACTGGCGGGAGACTACGAGCAGTACTTC	CSARLAGDYEQYF
TRBV18	TRBD1	TRBJ2-1	once	TGTGCCAGCTCATCCCGGGACAGGGGATACAATGAGCAGTTCTTC	CASSSRDRGYNEQFF
TRBV2	NA	TRBJ1-6	many	TGTGCCAGCAGTCGGACAGATCCTAGCTCCTATAATTCACCCCTCCACTTT	CASSRTDPSSYNSPLHF
TRBV7-2	NA	TRBJ2-7	many	TGTGCCAGCAGCTTACAGGCTTTTAACCCCTACGAGCAGTACTTC	CASSLQAFNPYEQYF
TRBV28	NA	TRBJ2-7	NA	TGTGCCAGCAGCCCGGTGAATCCGTACGAGCAGTACTTC	CASSPVNPYEQYF
TRBV20-1	TRBD2	TRBJ2-7	many	TGCAGTGCTAGGGTCCTAGCGGGAGTTTACGAGCAGTACTTC	CSARVLAGVYEQYF
TRBV5-1	NA	TRBJ2-1	many	TGCGCCAGCAGCTTCCGGTCCAATTACAATGAGCAGTTCTTC	CASSFRSNYNEQFF